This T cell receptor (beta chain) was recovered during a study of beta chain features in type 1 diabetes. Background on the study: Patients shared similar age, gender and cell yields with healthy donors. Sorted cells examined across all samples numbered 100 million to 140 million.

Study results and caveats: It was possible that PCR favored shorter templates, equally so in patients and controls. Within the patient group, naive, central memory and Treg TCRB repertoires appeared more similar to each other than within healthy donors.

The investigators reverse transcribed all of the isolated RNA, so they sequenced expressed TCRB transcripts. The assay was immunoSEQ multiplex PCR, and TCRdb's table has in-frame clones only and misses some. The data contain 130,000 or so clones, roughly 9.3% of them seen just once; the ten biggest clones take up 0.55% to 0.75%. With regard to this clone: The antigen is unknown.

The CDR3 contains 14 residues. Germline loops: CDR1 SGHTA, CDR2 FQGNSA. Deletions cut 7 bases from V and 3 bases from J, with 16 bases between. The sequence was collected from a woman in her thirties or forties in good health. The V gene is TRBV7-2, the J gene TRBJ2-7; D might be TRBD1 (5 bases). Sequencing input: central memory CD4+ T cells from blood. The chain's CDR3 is CASTPPGQGYEQYF. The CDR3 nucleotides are TGTGCCAGCACCCCTCCTGGTCAGGGCTACGAGCAGTACTTC.